The 18 T cell receptor beta chains below all came from one sample that was sequenced in a study of T cells after yellow fever vaccination. Via MiXCR, TCRdb re-called the 5' RACE reads, giving one row per CDR3 protein. This sample has around 330,000 distinct CDR3 sequences, with 3.6% found just once. Sequencing was performed on PBMCs, taken on the day of the yellow fever booster vaccination. The receptors derive from a man younger than 35 who received the YFV17D yellow fever vaccine.

This clonotype appeared a few times. This sequence joins TRBV6-6 and TRBJ2-7; tentative D call: TRBD1 (5 bases). The V end lost 7 bases, the J end lost 4 bases, and 14 bases lay between the germline ends. This CDR3 comprises 13 residues. Germline V lookup: CDR1 MNHNY, CDR2 SVGAGI (reference sequence). CDR3 DNA sequence: TGTGCCAGCACCACCCCAGGGCCATACGAGCAGTACTTC. It codes for CASTTPGPYEQYF.

The chain recombines TRBV28 with TRBJ2-7; D is perhaps TRBD1 (6 bases). The CDR3 spans 15 residues. V was cut by 4 bases and J by 0 bases, with 13 bases left in between. The germline gives CDR1 MDHEN, CDR2 SYDVKM. The CDR3 DNA sequence: TGTGCCAGCAGTTCCAGGGGATCGAGCTCCTACGAGCAGTACGTC. This encodes CASSSRGSSSYEQYV.

This rearrangement joins TRBV5-1 to TRBJ2-1; 11 bases match TRBD2. J lost 8 bases, V lost 7 bases, and 5 bases had no gene match. The CDR3 is 13 residues long. Per germline, CDR1 SGHRS and CDR2 YFSETQ. CDR3 loop: CASHSGGGYEQFF. The CDR3, as DNA: TGCGCCAGCCATAGCGGGGGGGGATATGAGCAGTTCTTC.

This clonotype was observed at least ten times. The gene calls are TRBV5-1 and TRBJ1-5, with TRBD1 matching 10 bases. The CDR3 has 14 amino acids. V lost 4 bases and J lost 5; bases outside the gene matches: 3. In germline, CDR1 is SGHRS, CDR2 YFSETQ. The CDR3 nucleotides are TGCGCCAGCAGCGCCGGGACAGGGGATCAGCCCCAGCATTTT. Protein: CASSAGTGDQPQHF.

This clonotype has only a few counts. The rearrangement joins TRBV7-2 to TRBJ2-3; 14 nucleotides match TRBD2. With V trimmed by 5 bases and J by 0 bases, 16 bases remained unmatched. The CDR3 runs to 21 residues. CDR1 is SGHTA, CDR2 FQGNSA, per germline. CDR3 residues: CASSPRTRGLAGGTSTDTQYF. The CDR3 region has the DNA TGTGCCAGCAGCCCGCGAACGAGAGGACTAGCGGGGGGAACTAGCACAGATACGCAGTATTTT.

Ten or more counts support this clonotype. The gene calls are TRBV5-5 and TRBJ1-1, with 10 bases matching TRBD1. The CDR3 contains 16 residues. The trim removed 3 bases at V and 4 bases at J, leaving 9 bases unmatched. Germline V gene lookup returns CDR1 SGHKS and CDR2 YYEKEE (reference sequence). The CDR3 reads CASSSSRDRGPTEAFF. CDR3 coding DNA: TGTGCCAGCAGCTCCTCCCGGGACAGGGGTCCCACTGAAGCTTTCTTT.

This sequence joins TRBV4-2 and TRBJ2-1; D is ambiguous. V was shortened by 1 base and J by 1 base, with 11 bases between the two germline ends. This CDR3 comprises 16 residues. Germline V gene lookup returns CDR1 LGHNA and CDR2 YNFKEQ. The CDR3 loop is CASSQGPIGSYNEQFF. CDR3 nucleotides: TGTGCCAGCAGCCAAGGTCCGATCGGTTCCTACAATGAGCAGTTCTTC.

This clonotype has a count of ten or more. The rearrangement uses TRBV7-9 and TRBJ1-1; D is unresolved. The CDR3 is 13 amino acids. V was trimmed by 3 bases and J by 1 base, leaving 6 bases between them. Germline loops: CDR1 SEHNR, CDR2 FQNEAQ (reference sequence). The CDR3: CASSFRGNTEAFF. CDR3 bases: TGTGCCAGCAGCTTTAGAGGGAACACTGAAGCTTTCTTT.

This clonotype has at least ten counts. V gene TRBV7-2 combines with J gene TRBJ2-7; D is ambiguous. The V end was cut by 3 bases, the J end by 2 bases, with 8 bases between. This CDR3 has 13 amino acids. Germline-derived CDR1 and CDR2 are SGHTA and FQGNSA. The CDR3, as DNA: TGTGCCAGCAGCTTCGCAGGCACCTACGAGCAGTACTTC. It yields the protein CASSFAGTYEQYF.

This clonotype was counted only a few times. The rearrangement joins TRBV6-2 or TRBV6-3 to TRBJ2-3; D is undetermined. Trimming pared 5 bases from V and 2 bases from J, leaving 8 bases between. The V gene's germline CDR1 is MNHEY and CDR2 SVGEGT. The CDR3 loop spans 13 amino acids. CDR3 amino acids: CASSQVVTDTQYF. CDR3 DNA sequence: TGTGCCAGCAGTCAGGTAGTCACAGATACGCAGTATTTT.

The rearrangement uses TRBV2 and TRBJ2-3, with 13 bases that match TRBD2. The CDR3 spans 16 residues. Losses at the gene ends were 8 bases for V and 2 bases for J; bases not matched to a gene: 7. Germline V gene lookup returns CDR1 SNHLY and CDR2 FYNNEI. CDR3 bases: TGTGCCAGCGCAGGACTAGCGGGGGCCGTCACAGATACGCAGTATTTT. Translation: CASAGLAGAVTDTQYF.

This clonotype was observed many times. The chain recombines TRBV6-5 with TRBJ2-1, with D perhaps assigned TRBD1 or TRBD2 (5 bases each). Germline CDR1 is MNHEY and CDR2 is SVGAGI. The CDR3 is 15 residues long. V gave up 5 bases and J gave up 2 bases, with 13 bases separating them. The CDR3 DNA sequence: TGTGCCAGCAGTGTATCCGGGACCGCCTACAATGAGCAGTTCTTC. This sequence encodes CASSVSGTAYNEQFF.

In this sample, this clonotype turned up many times. The chain links TRBV5-1 to TRBJ2-5; maybe TRBD1 (5 bases). The CDR3 is 14 amino acids. Between the trimmed V and J ends, which lost 1 base and 4 bases, there was a span of 11 bases. CDR1 and CDR2 from the germline V gene are SGHRS and YFSETQ. The CDR3 here is CASSLLGHLETQYF. DNA for the CDR3: TGCGCCAGCAGCTTGTTAGGACACCTAGAGACCCAGTACTTC.

At least ten counts were recorded for this clonotype. The chain couples TRBV27 to TRBJ1-4; D may be TRBD1 (6 bases). V was cut by 4 bases and J by 4 bases, with 13 bases left in between. The CDR3 extends over 15 amino acids. CDR1 is MNHEY and CDR2 is SMNVEV in the germline V gene (reference sequence). CDR3 sequence reads: CASSWTRGYNEKLFF. In DNA form, the CDR3 reads TGTGCCAGCAGTTGGACCAGGGGTTATAATGAAAAACTGTTTTTT.

This clonotype was recorded many times. The rearrangement uses TRBV3-1 and TRBJ2-6; D is unclear. From germline, CDR1 is LGHDT and CDR2 YNNKEL (reference sequence). The CDR3 covers 15 residues. The V gene lost 4 bases and the J gene lost 0 bases, with 7 bases spanning the gap. DNA for the CDR3: TGTGCCAGCAGCCCTTCCCACTCTGGGGCCAACGTCCTGACTTTC. It encodes CASSPSHSGANVLTF.

This clonotype has a count of ten or more. V gene TRBV20-1 combines with J gene TRBJ2-1; D ambiguous. This CDR3 has 12 amino acids. The V gene lost 5 bases and the J gene lost 9 bases, with 14 bases spanning the gap. Germline values: CDR1 DFQATT, CDR2 SNEGSKA (reference sequence). The CDR3 region has the DNA TGCAGTGCTGCCCCGCCCCCGTTTGAGCAGTTCTTC. This sequence encodes CSAAPPPFEQFF.

This clonotype showed up many times. V and J are TRBV7-6 and TRBJ1-3; TRBD1 aligns across 9 bases. In germline, CDR1 is SGHVS, CDR2 FNYEAQ. Unmatched junction bases numbered 23, after V lost 5 bases and J lost 6 bases. The CDR3 length is 20 residues. The CDR3 reads CASSPYGTGRSGPLKNTIYF. Here the CDR3 DNA reads TGTGCCAGCAGCCCCTACGGGACAGGGCGGTCGGGCCCGCTTAAAAACACCATATATTTT.

This clonotype was detected only once. Germline is not matched at one junction end, which may reflect a read error. The CDR3 loop reads CASSQRGGSGNELFF. For the CDR3, the DNA is TGCGCCAGCAGCCAGCGGGGGGGGTCAGGGAATGAGCTGTTCTTC. V usage is TRBV5-1 and J usage is TRBJ2-1; 10 bases are shared with TRBD2. Germline CDR1 SGHRS, CDR2 YFSETQ. The length of the CDR3 is 15 residues. Filled out from reference TRBV5-1 and TRBJ2-1, the complete variable domain reads KAGVTQTPRYLIKTRGQQVTLSCSPISGHRSVSWYQQTPGQGLQFLFEYFSETQRNKGNFPGRFSGRQFSNSRSEMNVSTLELGDSALYLCASSQRGGSGNELFFGPGTRLTVL.